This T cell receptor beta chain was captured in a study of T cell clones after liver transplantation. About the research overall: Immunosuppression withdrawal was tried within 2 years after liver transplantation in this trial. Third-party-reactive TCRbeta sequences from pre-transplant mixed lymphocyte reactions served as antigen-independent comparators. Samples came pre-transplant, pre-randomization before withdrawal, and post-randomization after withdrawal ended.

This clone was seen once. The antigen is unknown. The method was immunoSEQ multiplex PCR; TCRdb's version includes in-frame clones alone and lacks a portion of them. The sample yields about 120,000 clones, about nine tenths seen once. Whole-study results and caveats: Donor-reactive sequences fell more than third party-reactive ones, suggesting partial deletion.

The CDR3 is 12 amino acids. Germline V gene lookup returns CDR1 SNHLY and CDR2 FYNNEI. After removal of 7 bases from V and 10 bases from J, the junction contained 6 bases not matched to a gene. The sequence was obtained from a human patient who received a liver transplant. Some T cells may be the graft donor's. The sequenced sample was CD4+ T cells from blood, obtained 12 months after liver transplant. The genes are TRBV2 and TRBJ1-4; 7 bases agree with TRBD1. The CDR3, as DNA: TGTGCCAGCAACACAGGGGAGGCAAAACTGTTTTTT. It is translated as CASNTGEAKLFF.